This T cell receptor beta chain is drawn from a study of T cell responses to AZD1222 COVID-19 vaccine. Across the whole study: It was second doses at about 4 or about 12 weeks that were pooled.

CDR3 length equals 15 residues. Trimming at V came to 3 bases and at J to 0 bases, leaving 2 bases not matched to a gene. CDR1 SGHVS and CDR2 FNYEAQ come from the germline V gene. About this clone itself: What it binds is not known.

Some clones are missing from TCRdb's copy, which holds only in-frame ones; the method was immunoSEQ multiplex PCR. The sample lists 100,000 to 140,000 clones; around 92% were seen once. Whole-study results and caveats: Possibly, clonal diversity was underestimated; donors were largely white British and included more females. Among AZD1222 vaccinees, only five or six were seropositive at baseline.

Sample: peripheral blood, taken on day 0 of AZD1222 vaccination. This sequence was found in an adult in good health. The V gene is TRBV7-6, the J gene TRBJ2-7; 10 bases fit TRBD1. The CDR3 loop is CASSFGQGGSYEQYF. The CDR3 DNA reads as TGTGCCAGCAGCTTCGGACAGGGGGGCTCCTACGAGCAGTACTTC.